The T cell receptor (beta chain) described here comes from a study of T cell responses to AZD1222 COVID-19 vaccine. Findings and limits, study-wide: Only a handful of AZD1222 recipients were seropositive at baseline.

This clone was counted once. Its antigen is undetermined. Here immunoSEQ multiplex PCR was the method, and the copy in TCRdb shows in-frame clones only, minus some. This repertoire shows about 96,000 clones, about 90% found once; its top ten account for around 5.5%. There are 15 residues in the CDR3. CDR1 is SGHRS, CDR2 YFSETQ, per germline. With 3 bases removed from V and 3 bases from J, the gap between germline ends came to 16 bases. This rearrangement joins TRBV5-1 to TRBJ2-7, with D possibly matching TRBD2 (7 bases). The clonotype was recovered from an adult in good health. The sample was peripheral blood, taken on day 0 of MenACWY control vaccination. CDR3 region: CASSSEGEGGYEQYF. As DNA, the CDR3 is TGCGCCAGCAGCTCCGAGGGGGAGGGGGGCTACGAGCAGTACTTC.